These 12 T cell receptor beta chains share one sample of origin, sequenced in a study of cytomegalovirus exposure and HLA in healthy donors. In the PCR, 60 Vbeta and 13 Jbeta primers were used. The table came from immunoSEQ multiplex PCR; TCRdb's copy has only in-frame clones and leaves some out. The repertoire holds 120,000 or so clones, with approximately 80% as singletons. Sequencing used PBMCs. The receptors were gathered from a human donor in good health.

This clone came up a few times. The genes are TRBV4-1 and TRBJ1-4, with unresolved D. The CDR3 has 14 amino acids. Per germline, CDR1 MGHRA and CDR2 YSYEKL. V lost 3 bases and J 7 bases, leaving 12 bases between the germline ends. For the CDR3, the DNA is TGCGCCAGCAGCCAGGACGTGGGGAGTGAAAAACTGTTTTTT. This sequence encodes CASSQDVGSEKLFF.

The rearrangement joins TRBV6-1 to TRBJ2-7; possibly TRBD1 for D (6 bases). The CDR3 totals 18 residues. Germline CDR1 and CDR2: MNHNS and SASEGT. Trimming cost V 4 bases and J 5 bases, with 27 bases left between them. The CDR3 is CASSVPRGQGTGFDEQYF. In DNA, the CDR3 is TGTGCCAGCAGTGTCCCAAGGGGCCAGGGCACAGGGTTCGACGAGCAGTACTTC.

The V call is TRBV4-1, the J call TRBJ1-4, with 9 bases aligning to TRBD1. V lost 2 bases, J lost 7 bases, and 8 bases stayed unmatched. The CDR3 covers 16 residues. Looked up from germline, CDR1 is MGHRA and CDR2 is YSYEKL. CDR3 DNA: TGCGCCAGCAGCCAAAAGTACTTACAGGGGGCTGAAAAACTGTTTTTT. Translating gives CASSQKYLQGAEKLFF.

The chain combines TRBV11-2 with TRBJ2-3; TRBD2 aligns across 8 bases. This CDR3 spans 16 amino acids. The ends lost 5 bases at V and 5 bases at J; junction bases unmatched: 12. Per germline, CDR1 SGHAT and CDR2 FQNNGV. The CDR3 DNA reads as TGTGCCAGCAGCACGGGGGGGCTAGCTTTAAGAGATACGCAGTATTTT. It is translated as CASSTGGLALRDTQYF. Based on the CDR3 plus reference TRBV11-2 and TRBJ2-3, the full variable domain is EAGVAQSPRYKIIEKRQSVAFWCNPISGHATLYWYQQILGQGPKLLIQFQNNGVVDDSQLPKDRFSAERLKGVDSTLKIQPAKLEDSAVYLCASSTGGLALRDTQYFGPGTRLTVL.

As DNA, the CDR3 is TGTGCCAGCAGCTTGGGGCGGGGGAACACCGGGGAGCTGTTTTTT. This codes for CASSLGRGNTGELFF. This chain connects TRBV7-2 to TRBJ2-2; maybe TRBD2 (6 bases). The CDR3 is 15 amino acids. The germline gives CDR1 SGHTA, CDR2 FQGNSA. The V end lost 3 bases, the J end lost 1 base, and 9 bases lay between the germline ends.

This clone was seen more than once but under ten times. The gene calls are TRBV10-2 and TRBJ1-5, with 7 bases that match TRBD1. This CDR3 comprises 14 residues. CDR1 WSHSY and CDR2 SAAADI come from the germline V gene. J lost 3 bases, V lost 6 bases, and 5 bases had no gene match. CDR3 nucleotides: TGCGCCAGCAGCGTGGACAGGTTCAATCAGCCCCAGCATTTT. This gives the protein CASSVDRFNQPQHF.

The J gene is TRBJ2-7, the V gene TRBV19; weak D call: TRBD1 (6 bases). Trimming cost V 8 bases and J 4 bases, with 12 bases left between them. CDR3 length: 12 residues. CDR1 is LNHDA, CDR2 SQIVND, per germline (reference sequence). CDR3 sequence (DNA): TGTGCCAGTTCCGTGGGGGCTTACGAGCAGTACTTC. This codes for CASSVGAYEQYF.

This clone was seen once. The CDR3 spells CASSLRSGREKLFF. The CDR3 nucleotides are TGTGCCAGCAGTTTACGGTCCGGGAGAGAAAAACTGTTTTTT. V and J are TRBV27 and TRBJ1-4; no firm D call. The CDR3 totals 14 residues. V was pared by 2 bases and J by 8 bases, with 12 bases between. Germline values: CDR1 MNHEY, CDR2 SMNVEV (reference sequence).

CDR3 sequence (DNA): TGTGCCAGCAGCGAAGGACTGGGCGTCAGTACGCAGTATTTT. Translating gives CASSEGLGVSTQYF. The chain joins TRBV5-6 to TRBJ2-3, with a possible D match to TRBD2 (5 bases). V was shortened by 4 bases and J by 8 bases, with 17 bases between the two germline ends. The germline V gene encodes CDR1 SGHDT and CDR2 YYEEEE. This CDR3 is built from 14 residues.

The V and J genes are TRBV28 and TRBJ1-2; TRBD1 matches 7 bases. Germline trimming cut 6 bases from V and 6 bases from J; bases unmatched to any gene: 13. Germline V gene lookup returns CDR1 MDHEN and CDR2 SYDVKM. This CDR3 is 15 amino acids long. CDR3 protein: CASRPHQTGPNGYTF. The CDR3 nucleotides read TGTGCCAGCAGACCACATCAGACAGGGCCTAATGGCTACACCTTC.

Only a few counts were recorded for this clone. The rearrangement joins TRBV5-6 to TRBJ2-4, with D maybe TRBD1 (5 bases). The CDR3 contains 15 residues. The V end was cut by 2 bases, the J end by 5 bases, with 14 bases between. Looked up from germline, CDR1 is SGHDT and CDR2 is YYEEEE. The CDR3 DNA is TGTGCCAGCAGCTTCGACAGATGGGAAGAAAACATTCAGTACTTC. Its translation is CASSFDRWEENIQYF.

This clone occurred once. The gene calls are TRBV23-1 and TRBJ1-6; 7 bases line up with TRBD1. TRBV23-1 is an ORF, with its function uncertain. The J segment lost 11 bases and the V segment lost 8 bases, leaving 15 bases of the junction unmatched. This CDR3 has 15 amino acids. CDR3 nucleotides: TGCGCCAGCCGACCCGCCGAGGGGGCGACTACACCCCTCCACTTT. Translated, it gives CASRPAEGATTPLHF.